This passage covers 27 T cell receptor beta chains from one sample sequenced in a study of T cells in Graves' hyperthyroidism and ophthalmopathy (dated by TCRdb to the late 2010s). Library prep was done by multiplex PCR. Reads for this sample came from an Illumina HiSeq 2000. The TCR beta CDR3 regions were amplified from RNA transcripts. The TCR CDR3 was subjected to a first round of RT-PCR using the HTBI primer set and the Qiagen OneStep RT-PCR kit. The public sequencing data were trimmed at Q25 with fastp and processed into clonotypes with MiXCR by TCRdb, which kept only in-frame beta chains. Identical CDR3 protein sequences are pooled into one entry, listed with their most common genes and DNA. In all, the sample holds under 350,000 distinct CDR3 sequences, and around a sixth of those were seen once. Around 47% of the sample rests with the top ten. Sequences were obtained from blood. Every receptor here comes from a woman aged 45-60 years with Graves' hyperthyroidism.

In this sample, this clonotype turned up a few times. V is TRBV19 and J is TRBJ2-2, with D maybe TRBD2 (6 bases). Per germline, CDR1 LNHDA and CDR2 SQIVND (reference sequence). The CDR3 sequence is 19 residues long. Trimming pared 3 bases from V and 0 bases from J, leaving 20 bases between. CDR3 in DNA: TGTGCCAGTAGTATTAAAGGGCGGGGCACGCACGCGAACACCGGGGAGCTGTTTTTT. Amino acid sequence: CASSIKGRGTHANTGELFF.

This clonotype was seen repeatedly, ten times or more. CDR3 sequence reads: CAWRSSTDTQYF. The CDR3 bases are TGTGCCTGGAGAAGCAGCACAGATACGCAGTATTTT. The gene calls are TRBV30 and TRBJ2-3; D remains unclear. The CDR3 has 12 residues. CDR1 GTSNPN and CDR2 SVGIG come from the germline V gene (reference sequence). Trimming removed 3 bases at V and 0 bases at J, with 4 bases between.

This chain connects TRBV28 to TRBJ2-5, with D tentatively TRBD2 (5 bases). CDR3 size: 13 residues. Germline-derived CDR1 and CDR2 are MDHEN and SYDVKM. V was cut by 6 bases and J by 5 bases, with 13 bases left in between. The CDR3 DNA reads TGTGCCAGCAGGGAGGAGGTAGGGGAGACCCAGTACTTC. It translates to CASREEVGETQYF.

The CDR3 protein is CSARYPPVNNSPLHF. The CDR3 DNA sequence: TGCAGTGCTAGATACCCTCCAGTCAATAATTCACCCCTCCACTTT. V is TRBV20-1 and J is TRBJ1-6; D unresolved. Germline CDR1 reads DFQATT; CDR2 reads SNEGSKA (reference sequence). The CDR3 totals 15 residues. V dropped 2 bases and J dropped 5 bases, with 13 bases sitting between them.

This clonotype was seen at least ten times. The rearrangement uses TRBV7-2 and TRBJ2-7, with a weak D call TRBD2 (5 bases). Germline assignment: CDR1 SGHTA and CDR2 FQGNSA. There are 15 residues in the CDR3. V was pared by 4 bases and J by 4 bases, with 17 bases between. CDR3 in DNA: TGTGCCAGCAGCTCCGAAATAGGACTGATATACGAGCAGTACTTC. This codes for CASSSEIGLIYEQYF. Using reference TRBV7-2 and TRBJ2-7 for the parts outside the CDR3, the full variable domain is GAGVSQSPSNKVTEKGKDVELRCDPISGHTALYWYRQSLGQGLEFLIYFQGNSAPDKSGLPSDRFSAERTGGSVSTLTIQRTQQEDSAVYLCASSSEIGLIYEQYFGPGTRLTVT.

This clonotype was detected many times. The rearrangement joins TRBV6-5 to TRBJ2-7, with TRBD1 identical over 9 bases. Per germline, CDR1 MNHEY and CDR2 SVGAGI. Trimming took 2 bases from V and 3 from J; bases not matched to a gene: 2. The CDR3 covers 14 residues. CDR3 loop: CASSYRDRDYEQYV. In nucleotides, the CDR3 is TGTGCCAGCAGTTACCGGGACAGGGACTACGAGCAGTACGTC.

As DNA, the CDR3 is TGTGCCAGCAGCGCAAGCCGGGACAGGGACAACTATGGCTACACCTTC. Its protein product is CASSASRDRDNYGYTF. The chain combines TRBV9 with TRBJ1-2, with 9 bases lining up with TRBD1. The V gene's germline CDR1 is SGDLS and CDR2 YYNGEE. The CDR3 is 16 amino acids. The trim removed 3 bases at V and 2 bases at J, leaving 8 bases unmatched. The full variable domain, in which reference TRBV9 and TRBJ1-2 provide the parts outside the CDR3, is DSGVTQTPKHLITATGQRVTLRCSPRSGDLSVYWYQQSLDQGLQFLIQYYNGEERAKGNILERFSAQQFPDLHSELNLSSLELGDSALYFCASSASRDRDNYGYTFGSGTRLTVV.

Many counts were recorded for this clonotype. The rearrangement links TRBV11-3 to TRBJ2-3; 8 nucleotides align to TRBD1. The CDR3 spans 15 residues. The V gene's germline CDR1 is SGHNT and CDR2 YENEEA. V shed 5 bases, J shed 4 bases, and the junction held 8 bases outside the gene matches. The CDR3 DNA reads TGTGCCAGCAGCACCGGACAGGGACGGGCAGATACGCAGTATTTT. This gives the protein CASSTGQGRADTQYF. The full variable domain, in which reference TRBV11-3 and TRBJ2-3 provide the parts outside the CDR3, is EAGVVQSPRYKIIEKKQPVAFWCNPISGHNTLYWYLQNLGQGPELLIRYENEEAVDDSQLPKDRFSAERLKGVDSTLKIQPAELGDSAVYLCASSTGQGRADTQYFGPGTRLTVL.

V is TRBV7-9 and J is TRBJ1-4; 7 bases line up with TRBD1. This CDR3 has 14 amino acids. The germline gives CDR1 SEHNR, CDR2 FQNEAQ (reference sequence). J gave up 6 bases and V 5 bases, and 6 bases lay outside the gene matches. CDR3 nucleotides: TGTGCCAGCAGCAGACAGGGAGGAGATGAAAAACTGTTTTTT. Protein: CASSRQGGDEKLFF. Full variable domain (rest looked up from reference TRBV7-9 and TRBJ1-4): DTGVSQNPRHKITKRGQNVTFRCDPISEHNRLYWYRQTLGQGPEFLTYFQNEAQLEKSRLLSDRFSAERPKGSFSTLEIQRTEQGDSAMYLCASSRQGGDEKLFFGSGTQLSVL.

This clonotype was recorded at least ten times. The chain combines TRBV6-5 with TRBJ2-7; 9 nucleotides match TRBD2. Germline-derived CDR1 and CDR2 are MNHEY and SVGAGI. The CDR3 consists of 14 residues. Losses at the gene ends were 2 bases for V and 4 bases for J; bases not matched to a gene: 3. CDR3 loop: CASSYRLAEYEQYV. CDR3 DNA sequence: TGTGCCAGCAGTTACAGACTAGCGGAGTACGAGCAGTACGTC.

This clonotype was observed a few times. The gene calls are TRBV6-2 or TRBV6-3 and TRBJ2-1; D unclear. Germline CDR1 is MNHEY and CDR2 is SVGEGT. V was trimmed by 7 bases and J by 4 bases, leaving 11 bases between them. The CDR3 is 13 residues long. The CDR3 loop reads CASTTSDYNEQFF. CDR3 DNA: TGTGCCAGCACCACCTCAGATTACAATGAGCAGTTCTTC.

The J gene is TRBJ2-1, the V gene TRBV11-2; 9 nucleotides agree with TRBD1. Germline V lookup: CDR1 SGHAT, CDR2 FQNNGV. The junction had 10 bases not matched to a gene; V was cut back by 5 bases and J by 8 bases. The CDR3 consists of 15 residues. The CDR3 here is CASSNTGTGIYEQFF. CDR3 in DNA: TGTGCCAGCAGCAATACCGGGACAGGGATTTATGAGCAGTTCTTC.

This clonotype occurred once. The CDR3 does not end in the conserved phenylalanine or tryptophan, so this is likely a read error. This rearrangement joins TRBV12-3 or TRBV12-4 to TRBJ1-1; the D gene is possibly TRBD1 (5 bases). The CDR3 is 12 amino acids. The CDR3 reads CTSSSDRTEAFL. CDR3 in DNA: TGTACCAGCAGCTCCGACAGAACTGAAGCTTTCTTA.

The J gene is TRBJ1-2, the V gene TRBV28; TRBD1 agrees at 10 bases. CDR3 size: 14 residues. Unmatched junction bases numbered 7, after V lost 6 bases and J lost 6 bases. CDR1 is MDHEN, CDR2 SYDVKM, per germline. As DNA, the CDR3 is TGTGCCAGCAGCCTTACCGGGACAGGGGATGGCTACACCTTC. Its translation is CASSLTGTGDGYTF.

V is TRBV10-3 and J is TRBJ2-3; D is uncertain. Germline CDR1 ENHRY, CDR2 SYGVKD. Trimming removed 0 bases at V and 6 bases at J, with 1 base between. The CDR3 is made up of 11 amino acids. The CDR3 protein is CAISESDTQYF. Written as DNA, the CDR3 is TGTGCCATCAGTGAGTCGGATACGCAGTATTTT.

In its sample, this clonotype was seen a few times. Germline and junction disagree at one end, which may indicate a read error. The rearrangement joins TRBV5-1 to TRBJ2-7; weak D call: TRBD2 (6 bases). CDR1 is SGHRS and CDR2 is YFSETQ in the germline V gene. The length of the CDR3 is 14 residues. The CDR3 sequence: CASSFGGLAYEQYF. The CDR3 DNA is TGTGCCAGCAGCTTCGGGGGATTAGCCTACGAGCAGTACTTC.

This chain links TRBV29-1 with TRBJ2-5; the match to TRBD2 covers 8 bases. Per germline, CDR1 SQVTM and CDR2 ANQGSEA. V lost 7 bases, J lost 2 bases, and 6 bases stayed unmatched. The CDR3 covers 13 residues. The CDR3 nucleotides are TGCAGCGGGCGCACTAGCGGACAAGAGACCCAGTACTTC. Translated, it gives CSGRTSGQETQYF.

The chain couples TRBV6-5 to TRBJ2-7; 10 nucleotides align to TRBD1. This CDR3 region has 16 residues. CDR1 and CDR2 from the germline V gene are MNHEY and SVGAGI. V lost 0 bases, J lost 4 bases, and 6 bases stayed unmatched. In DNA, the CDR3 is TGTGCCAGCAGTTACTCAGAAGGGACAGGGGTATACGAGCAGTACTTC. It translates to CASSYSEGTGVYEQYF.

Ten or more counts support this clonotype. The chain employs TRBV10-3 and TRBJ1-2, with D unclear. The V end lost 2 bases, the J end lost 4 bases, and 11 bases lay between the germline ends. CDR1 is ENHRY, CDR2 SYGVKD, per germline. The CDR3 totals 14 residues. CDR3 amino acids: CAISEEEGGYGYTF. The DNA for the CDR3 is TGTGCCATCAGTGAGGAGGAGGGCGGCTATGGCTACACCTTC.

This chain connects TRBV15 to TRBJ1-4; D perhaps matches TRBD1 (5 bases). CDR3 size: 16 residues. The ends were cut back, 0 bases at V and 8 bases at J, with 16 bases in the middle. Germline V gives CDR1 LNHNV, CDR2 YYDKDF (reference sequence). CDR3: CATSRDLGTAGEKLFF. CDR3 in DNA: TGTGCCACCAGCAGAGATTTAGGGACGGCAGGAGAAAAACTGTTTTTT. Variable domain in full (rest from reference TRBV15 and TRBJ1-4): DAMVIQNPRYQVTQFGKPVTLSCSQTLNHNVMYWYQQKSSQAPKLLFHYYDKDFNNEADTPDNFQSRRPNTSFCFLDIRSPGLGDTAMYLCATSRDLGTAGEKLFFGSGTQLSVL.

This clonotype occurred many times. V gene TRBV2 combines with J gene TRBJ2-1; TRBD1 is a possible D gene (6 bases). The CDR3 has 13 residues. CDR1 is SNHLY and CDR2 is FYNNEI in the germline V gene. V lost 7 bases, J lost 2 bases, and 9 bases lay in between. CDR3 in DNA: TGTGCCAGCAAGAGGGACACCTACAATGAGCAGTTCTTC. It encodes CASKRDTYNEQFF.

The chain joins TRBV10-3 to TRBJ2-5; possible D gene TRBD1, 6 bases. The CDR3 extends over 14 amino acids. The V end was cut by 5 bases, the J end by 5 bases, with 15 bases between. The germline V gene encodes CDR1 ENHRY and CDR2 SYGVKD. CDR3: CAISRDPGDETQYF. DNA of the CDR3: TGTGCCATCAGTCGGGATCCAGGGGATGAGACCCAGTACTTC.

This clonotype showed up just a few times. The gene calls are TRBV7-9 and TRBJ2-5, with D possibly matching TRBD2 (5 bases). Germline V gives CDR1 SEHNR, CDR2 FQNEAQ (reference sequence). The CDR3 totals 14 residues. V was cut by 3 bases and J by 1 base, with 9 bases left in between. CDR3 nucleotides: TGTGCCAGCAGCTTTTTCCGGGGCCAAGAGACCCAGTACTTC. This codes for CASSFFRGQETQYF.

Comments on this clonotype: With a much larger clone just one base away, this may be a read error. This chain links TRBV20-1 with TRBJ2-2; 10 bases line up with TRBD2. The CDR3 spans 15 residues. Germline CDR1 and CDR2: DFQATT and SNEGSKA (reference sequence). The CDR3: CSALAGAGGTGGLFF. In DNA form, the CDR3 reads TGCAGTGCCCTAGCGGGAGCAGGTGGAACCGGGGGGCTGTTTTTT.

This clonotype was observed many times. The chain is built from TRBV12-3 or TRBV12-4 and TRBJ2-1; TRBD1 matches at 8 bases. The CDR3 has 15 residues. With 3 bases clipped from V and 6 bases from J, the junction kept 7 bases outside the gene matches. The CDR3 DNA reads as TGTGCCAGCAGTTTGATGACAGGGGCCGGCAATGAGCAGTTCTTC. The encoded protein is CASSLMTGAGNEQFF.

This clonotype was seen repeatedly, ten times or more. CDR3 in DNA: TGTGCCAGCAGTCGCCGGGACAGTGTGGGTCAGCCCCAGCATTTT. Translated: CASSRRDSVGQPQHF. This chain joins TRBV28 and TRBJ1-5; TRBD1 aligns across 7 bases. This CDR3 region has 15 residues. Germline-derived CDR1 and CDR2 are MDHEN and SYDVKM. The V segment lost 5 bases and the J segment 6 bases; nucleotides outside the gene matches: 10.

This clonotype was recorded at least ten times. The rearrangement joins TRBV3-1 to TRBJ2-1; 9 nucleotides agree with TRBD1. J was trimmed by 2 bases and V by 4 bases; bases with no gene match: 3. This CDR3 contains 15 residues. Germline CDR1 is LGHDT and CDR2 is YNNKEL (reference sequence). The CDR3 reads CASSRGTGTYNEQFF. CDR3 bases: TGTGCCAGCAGCCGAGGGACAGGGACCTACAATGAGCAGTTCTTC.